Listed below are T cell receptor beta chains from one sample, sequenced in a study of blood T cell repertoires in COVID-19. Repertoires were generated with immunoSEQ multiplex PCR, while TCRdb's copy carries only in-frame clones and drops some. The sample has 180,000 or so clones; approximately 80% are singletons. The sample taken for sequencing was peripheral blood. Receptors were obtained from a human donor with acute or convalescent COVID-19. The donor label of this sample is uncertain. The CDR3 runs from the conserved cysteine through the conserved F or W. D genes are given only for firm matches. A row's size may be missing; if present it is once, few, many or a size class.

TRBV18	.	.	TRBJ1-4	TGTGCCAGCTCACCAGGCTCACCAGCAACTAATGAAAAACTGTTTTTT	CASSPGSPATNEKLFF
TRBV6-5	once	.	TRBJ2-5	TGTGCCAGCAGTTACTCATTCGACAGTCAAGAGACCCAGTACTTC	CASSYSFDSQETQYF
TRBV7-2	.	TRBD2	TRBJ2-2	TGTGCCAGCAGCTCAATGACTAGCGGAAGACCGGGGGAGCTGTTTTTT	CASSSMTSGRPGELFF
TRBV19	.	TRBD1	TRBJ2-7	TGTGCCAGTAGTATCGGGCACAGGGGTTTCCAGAAGAGCTCCTACGAGCAGTACTTC	CASSIGHRGFQKSSYEQYF
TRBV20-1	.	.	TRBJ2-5	TGCAGCGCGCCAGAGACCCAGTACTTC	CSAPETQYF
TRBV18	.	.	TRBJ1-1	TGTGCCAGCTCACCCGCAGTTGGCACTGAAGCTTTCTTT	CASSPAVGTEAFF
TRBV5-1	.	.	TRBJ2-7	TGCGCCAGCAGCTTGCCATTACAGGGTAGCGAGCAGTACTTC	CASSLPLQGSEQYF
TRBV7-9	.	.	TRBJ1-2	TGTGCCAGCAGCTCCCGAGGCCACTATGGCTACACCTTC	CASSSRGHYGYTF
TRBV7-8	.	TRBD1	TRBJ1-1	TGTGCCAGCAGCTTAGCGCGACGGACAGGACATACTGAAGCTTTCTTT	CASSLARRTGHTEAFF
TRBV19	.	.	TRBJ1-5	TGTGCCAGTAGGCGAGCCGCAGCCGGGGGCAATCAGCCCCAGCATTTT	CASRRAAAGGNQPQHF